This section outlines one T cell receptor beta chain sequence together with its context. The source of the sample is a study of control samples from healthy donors and cancer patients. Using immunoSEQ multiplex PCR, the repertoire was profiled, and TCRdb retains in-frame clones only, with some absent. The repertoire holds 6,000 or so clones, around 72% seen once, with over 6.5% in the top ten. V lost 5 bases to trimming and J lost 5 bases, with 10 bases between them. In germline, CDR1 is LNHDA, CDR2 SQIVND (reference sequence). CDR3 length: 13 residues. This chain connects TRBV19 to TRBJ2-1; D is ambiguous. Sequencing input: formalin-fixed, paraffin-embedded tissue. This clonotype was sampled from a male donor with melanoma. CDR3 coding DNA: TGTGCCAGTAGTGGGTTGTCTCACAATGAGCAGTTCTTC. This encodes CASSGLSHNEQFF.